The present TCR beta chain was sequenced within a study of CD8 T cells in ankylosing spondylitis. Study-wide points: Peripheral blood samples showed relatively rare disease-linked clones, and these clones were CD8+. A motif in TCR beta, a set of under 10 highly homologous variants, appeared characteristic of ankylosing spondylitis blood. A subset of motif variants has previously been described in the synovial fluid and blood of reactive arthritis. Reports say disease-linked clones showed up significantly more in matched ankylosing spondylitis synovial fluid.

Each TCR beta library was made by quantitative 5'-RACE that incorporated molecular barcodes. Using its own MiXCR run on the 5' RACE reads, TCRdb lists one record per CDR3 protein. Among more than 300,000 distinct CDR3 sequences listed, 7% to 9% were seen once. To note about this clonotype: What it binds is not known.

Germline lookup yields CDR1 DFQATT and CDR2 SNEGSKA (reference sequence). CDR3 length: 13 amino acids. V dropped 3 bases and J dropped 8 bases, with 13 bases sitting between them. The origin of this receptor is a male donor with ankylosing spondylitis. This chain links TRBV20-1 with TRBJ2-2; D gene uncertain. The sequenced sample consisted of blood, either unsorted or a sorted T cell fraction (not recorded which). The CDR3 DNA follows: TGCAGTGCTAGTAGCCTTTTGTTGGGGGAGCTGTTTTTT. Amino acid sequence: CSASSLLLGELFF.